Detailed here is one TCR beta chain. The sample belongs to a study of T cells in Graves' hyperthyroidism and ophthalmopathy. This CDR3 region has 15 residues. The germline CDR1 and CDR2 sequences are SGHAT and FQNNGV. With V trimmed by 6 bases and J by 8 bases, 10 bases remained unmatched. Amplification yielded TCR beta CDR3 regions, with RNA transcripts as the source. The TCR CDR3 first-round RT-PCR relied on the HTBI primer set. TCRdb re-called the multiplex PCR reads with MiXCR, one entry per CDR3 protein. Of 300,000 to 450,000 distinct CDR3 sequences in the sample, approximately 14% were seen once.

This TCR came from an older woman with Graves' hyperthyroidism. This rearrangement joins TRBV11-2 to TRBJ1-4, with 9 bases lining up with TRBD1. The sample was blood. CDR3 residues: CASSQPGQGDEKLFF. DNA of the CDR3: TGTGCCAGCAGTCAGCCGGGACAGGGAGACGAAAAACTGTTTTTT.